This T cell receptor (beta chain) was documented in a study of identical twins. From the 5' RACE reads, TCRdb called clonotypes with MiXCR, one entry per CDR3 protein. This repertoire shows 1.5 million to 2 million distinct CDR3 sequences, about 32% found once; its top ten account for about 0.27%. Germline V gene sequence: CDR1 SGHRS, CDR2 YFSETQ. This CDR3 comprises 14 residues. The germline V and J ends were trimmed by 5 bases and 11 bases, with 22 bases remaining between them. The source is a newborn girl in good health. Sequenced: cord blood. The chain couples TRBV5-1 to TRBJ2-5; D tentatively fits TRBD1 or TRBD2 (6 bases each). The CDR3 region has the DNA TGCGCCAGCAGTTCACAGGGAGGACACTACGGGCAGTACTTC. This gives the protein CASSSQGGHYGQYF.